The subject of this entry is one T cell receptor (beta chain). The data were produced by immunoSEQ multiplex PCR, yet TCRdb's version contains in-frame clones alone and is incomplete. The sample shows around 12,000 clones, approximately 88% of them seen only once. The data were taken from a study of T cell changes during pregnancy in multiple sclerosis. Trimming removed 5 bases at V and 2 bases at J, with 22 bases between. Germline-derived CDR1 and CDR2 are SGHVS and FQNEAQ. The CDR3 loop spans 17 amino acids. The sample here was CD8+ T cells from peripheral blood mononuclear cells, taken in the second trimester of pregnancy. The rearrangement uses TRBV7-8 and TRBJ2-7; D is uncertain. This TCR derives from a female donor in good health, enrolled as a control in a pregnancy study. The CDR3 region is CASSTRRVYGSAYEQYF. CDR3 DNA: TGTGCCAGCAGCACCCGTCGGGTGTACGGGTCGGCCTACGAGCAGTACTTC.